Below, one T cell receptor beta chain is given with its context. The CDR3 is 17 amino acids. With 1 base removed from V and 1 base from J, the gap between germline ends came to 16 bases. Germline V lookup: CDR1 SGHVS, CDR2 FQNEAQ. The data originate from a study of blood T cell repertoires in COVID-19. Across the study: Acute and convalescent COVID-19 samples came from the United States, Italy and Spain. In each case, the material was cDNA or gDNA derived from T cells, B-cell-depleted T cells, or PBMCs.

Per the study methods: Amplification from reference gene primers served as the basis for estimated nucleated cell counts. Generated by immunoSEQ multiplex PCR, the TCRdb table keeps only in-frame clones and is missing some. The V and J calls and clone size are taken from that table; D and trimming were inferred from the DNA. The sample lists under 200,000 clones; roughly 88% were seen once. The sample consisted of peripheral blood. The chain couples TRBV7-8 to TRBJ1-1; no clear D gene. The sequence was collected from a man aged 18 to 30 with acute or convalescent COVID-19. CDR3 region: CASSLDIRQEANTEAFF. CDR3 nucleotide sequence: TGTGCCAGCAGCTTAGATATTCGGCAGGAGGCGAACACTGAAGCTTTCTTT.